The subject of this entry is one T cell receptor beta chain. The data belong to a study of blood T cell repertoires in COVID-19. Germline-derived CDR1 and CDR2 are MGHDK and SYGVNS. The CDR3 has 12 residues. V dropped 3 bases and J dropped 8; count of bases not matched to a gene: 2. In the study's own analysis: Amplification with reference gene primers provided the estimates of nucleated cell counts. Clones were read by immunoSEQ multiplex PCR, and TCRdb kept only the in-frame ones, dropping some. That table furnishes V, J and clone size, whereas the DNA furnished D and trimming. The table includes tens of thousands of clones, more than 75% detected once.

This chain joins TRBV25-1 and TRBJ1-2; 8 bases align to TRBD1. Sequencing was done on a sample of peripheral blood. The receptor was derived from a man aged 50-59 years with active or convalescent COVID-19. DNA for the CDR3: TGTGCCAGCAGTGAGGCAGGGGGCGGCTACACCTTC. Amino acid sequence: CASSEAGGGYTF.